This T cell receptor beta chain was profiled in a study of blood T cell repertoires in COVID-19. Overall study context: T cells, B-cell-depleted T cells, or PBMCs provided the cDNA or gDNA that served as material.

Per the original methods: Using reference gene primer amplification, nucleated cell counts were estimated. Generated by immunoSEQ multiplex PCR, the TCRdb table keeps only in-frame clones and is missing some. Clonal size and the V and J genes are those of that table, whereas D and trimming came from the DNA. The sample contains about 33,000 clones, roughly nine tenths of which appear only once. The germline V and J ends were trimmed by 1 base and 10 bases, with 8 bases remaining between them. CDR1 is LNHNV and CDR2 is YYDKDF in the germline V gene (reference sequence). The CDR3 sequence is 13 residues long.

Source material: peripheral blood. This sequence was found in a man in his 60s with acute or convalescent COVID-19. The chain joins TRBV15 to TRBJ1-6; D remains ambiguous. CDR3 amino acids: CATSRAKESPLHF. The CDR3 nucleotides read TGTGCCACCAGCAGAGCGAAGGAGTCACCCCTCCACTTT.